These 9 T cell receptor beta chains came from one sample sequenced in a study of cytomegalovirus exposure and HLA in healthy donors. Vbeta (60) and Jbeta (13) primers were used in the PCR. The table came from immunoSEQ multiplex PCR; TCRdb's copy has only in-frame clones and leaves some out. Of approximately 170,000 clones in the sample, 81% were seen once. Specimen: PBMCs. The receptors derive from a man over 45 in good health and CMV-seropositive.

This clone was detected once. The chain links TRBV28 to TRBJ2-7; tentatively, D is TRBD1 (6 bases). V gave up 3 bases and J gave up 5 bases, with 14 bases separating them. The CDR3 has 14 residues. Germline V gene data show CDR1 as MDHEN and CDR2 as SYDVKM. The CDR3 sequence: CASSFVTGLNEQYF. CDR3 coding DNA: TGTGCCAGCAGTTTCGTGACAGGACTCAACGAGCAGTACTTC. Full variable domain (missing parts from reference TRBV28 and TRBJ2-7): DVKVTQSSRYLVKRTGEKVFLECVQDMDHENMFWYRQDPGLGLRLIYFSYDVKMKEKGDIPEGYSVSREKKERFSLILESASTNQTSMYLCASSFVTGLNEQYFGPGTRLTVT.

The chain uses TRBV4-1 and TRBJ1-2; 9 nucleotides agree with TRBD1. The CDR3 has 17 amino acids. Germline assignment: CDR1 MGHRA and CDR2 YSYEKL. The V and J ends lost 4 bases and 2 bases, in that order; junction bases with no gene match: 11. The CDR3 sequence: CASSPPGQGKLNYGYTF. In nucleotides, the CDR3 is TGCGCCAGCAGCCCACCGGGACAGGGAAAGTTGAACTATGGCTACACCTTC.

J is TRBJ2-5 and V is TRBV28, with D possibly being TRBD2 (6 bases). V lost 2 bases to trimming and J lost 1 base, with 14 bases between them. The germline V gene encodes CDR1 MDHEN and CDR2 SYDVKM. The CDR3 sequence is 16 residues long. CDR3 in amino acids: CASSLASGVGQETQYF. The CDR3 DNA reads TGTGCCAGCAGTTTAGCGTCGGGAGTGGGCCAAGAGACCCAGTACTTC.

The chain is built from TRBV28 and TRBJ1-1, with D possibly matching TRBD1 (5 bases). The CDR3 consists of 12 residues. Trimming removed 11 bases at V and 0 bases at J, with 10 bases between. CDR1 is MDHEN and CDR2 is SYDVKM in the germline V gene. The CDR3 region has the DNA TGTGCCGCGACAGAGATGAACACTGAAGCTTTCTTT. Amino acid sequence: CAATEMNTEAFF. Using reference TRBV28 and TRBJ1-1 for the parts outside the CDR3, the full variable domain is DVKVTQSSRYLVKRTGEKVFLECVQDMDHENMFWYRQDPGLGLRLIYFSYDVKMKEKGDIPEGYSVSREKKERFSLILESASTNQTSMYLCAATEMNTEAFFGQGTRLTVV.

This clone has just a few counts. The V call is TRBV9, the J call TRBJ1-2; weak D call: TRBD1 (5 bases). The germline V and J ends were trimmed by 4 bases and 6 bases, with 7 bases remaining between them. This CDR3 is 11 amino acids long. Per the germline V gene, CDR1 is SGDLS and CDR2 is YYNGEE. The CDR3 sequence is CASSKQDGYTF. In DNA, the CDR3 is TGTGCCAGCAGCAAACAGGATGGCTACACCTTC. Full variable domain (outside the CDR3, taken from reference TRBV9 and TRBJ1-2): DSGVTQTPKHLITATGQRVTLRCSPRSGDLSVYWYQQSLDQGLQFLIQYYNGEERAKGNILERFSAQQFPDLHSELNLSSLELGDSALYFCASSKQDGYTFGSGTRLTVV.

This chain joins TRBV5-4 and TRBJ2-2; 9 bases fit TRBD1. Germline V CDR1 and CDR2: SGHNT, YYREEE (reference sequence). The CDR3 consists of 16 residues. The V gene end was trimmed by 0 bases and the J gene end by 2 bases; junction bases not matched to a gene: 2. CDR3 loop: CASSLDRGLNTGELFF. DNA for the CDR3: TGTGCCAGCAGCTTGGACAGGGGGCTTAACACCGGGGAGCTGTTTTTT.

The chain recombines TRBV30 with TRBJ1-4; D remains unclear. The CDR3 contains 15 residues. The V end lost 5 bases, the J end lost 0 bases, and 13 bases lay between the germline ends. Germline V gives CDR1 GTSNPN, CDR2 SVGIG (reference sequence). CDR3 region: CAWRTAGATNEKLFF. DNA of the CDR3: TGTGCCTGGCGTACGGCGGGTGCAACTAATGAAAAACTGTTTTTT.

CDR3 loop: CASGIGQGDSPLHF. CDR3 DNA sequence: TGTGCCAGCGGCATCGGACAGGGGGACTCACCCCTCCACTTT. The J gene is TRBJ1-6, the V gene TRBV27; TRBD1 matches 10 bases. J gave up 10 bases and V 8 bases, and 8 bases lay outside the gene matches. Germline CDR1 is MNHEY and CDR2 is SMNVEV (reference sequence). The length of the CDR3 is 14 residues.

The chain joins TRBV16 to TRBJ1-2; a possible D gene is TRBD1 (5 bases). This CDR3 spans 14 amino acids. Trimming removed 1 base at V and 8 bases at J, with 14 bases between. Germline-derived CDR1 and CDR2 are KGHSY and FQNENV. The CDR3 nucleotides read TGTGCCAGCAGCCAATGGGGCGCGAAGGAAGGCTACACCTTC. As protein: CASSQWGAKEGYTF.